The 8 T cell receptor beta chains below all came from one sample that was sequenced in a study of blood T cell repertoires in COVID-19. Produced via immunoSEQ multiplex PCR; TCRdb's table is partial and in-frame only. Here the sample spans about 150,000 clones, roughly 83% being singletons. Sequencing input: PBMCs or T cells enriched from blood (not recorded which). These receptor sequences come from a man in his 70s who had been exposed to COVID-19.

This clone has just a few counts. The genes are TRBV7-2 and TRBJ2-3, with 11 bases lining up with TRBD2. The trim removed 3 bases at V and 3 bases at J, leaving 5 bases unmatched. Germline-derived CDR1 and CDR2 are SGHTA and FQGNSA. The CDR3 length is 16 residues. The DNA for the CDR3 is TGTGCCAGCAGCTTGCTTAGCGGGAGGGGAACAGATACGCAGTATTTT. Residues: CASSLLSGRGTDTQYF.

The chain links TRBV24-1 to TRBJ2-7, with D maybe TRBD1 (5 bases). The germline CDR1 and CDR2 sequences are KGHDR and SFDVKD. This CDR3 contains 14 residues. The germline V and J ends were trimmed by 9 bases and 8 bases, with 22 bases remaining between them. The CDR3 bases are TGTGCCACCGAAGACAGCAAGGGGAAGCGTCAGCAGTACTTC. It specifies CATEDSKGKRQQYF.

This clone is classed as medium-sized. The chain employs TRBV27 and TRBJ2-7; weak D call: TRBD1 (5 bases). The CDR3 runs 15 residues. The germline gives CDR1 MNHEY, CDR2 SMNVEV (reference sequence). The V and J ends lost 4 bases and 6 bases respectively, with 19 bases between them. The CDR3 spells CASSSVNRVQGEQYF. In DNA, the CDR3 is TGTGCCAGCAGTTCGGTGAATCGGGTTCAGGGCGAGCAGTACTTC.

This clone was seen only once. The chain is built from TRBV11-2 and TRBJ2-7; D might be TRBD1 (6 bases). The CDR3 spans 12 residues. The germline V gene encodes CDR1 SGHAT and CDR2 FQNNGV. Between the trimmed V and J ends, which lost 5 bases and 3 bases, there was a span of 8 bases. CDR3 sequence: CASSKQGYEQYF. Here the CDR3 DNA reads TGTGCCAGCAGCAAACAGGGCTACGAGCAGTACTTC.

The chain links TRBV28 to TRBJ1-4; D gene ambiguous. The CDR3 is 14 amino acids. Trimming stripped 4 bases from V and 8 bases from J, with 14 bases between. Germline V gene sequence: CDR1 MDHEN, CDR2 SYDVKM. The CDR3 DNA reads as TGTGCCAGCAGTTCCGGGTCCGACTGGGAAAAACTGTTTTTT. Residues: CASSSGSDWEKLFF.

The V call is TRBV6-2 or TRBV6-3, the J call TRBJ2-2; TRBD2 aligns across 9 bases. This CDR3 is built from 15 residues. J lost 4 bases, V lost 2 bases, and 2 bases had no gene match. Germline V gives CDR1 MNHEY, CDR2 SVGEGT. CDR3 region: CASSYASGTTGELFF. The CDR3 region has the DNA TGTGCCAGCAGTTACGCTAGCGGGACCACCGGGGAGCTGTTTTTT.

The rearrangement links TRBV18 to TRBJ1-5; D not certain. The germline V gene encodes CDR1 KGHSH and CDR2 LQKENI. The CDR3 extends over 15 amino acids. V lost 4 bases, J lost 6 bases, and 16 bases lay in between. CDR3 protein: CASSQSPDRGQPQHF. The CDR3 coding sequence is TGTGCCAGCTCACAATCACCCGACCGGGGTCAGCCCCAGCATTTT.

The chain employs TRBV28 and TRBJ2-2, with D perhaps matching TRBD2 (5 bases). The CDR3 loop spans 14 amino acids. Germline CDR1 MDHEN, CDR2 SYDVKM. V lost 6 bases and J 6 bases, leaving 14 bases between the germline ends. This CDR3 is CASSIGSYSGELFF. The CDR3 nucleotides are TGTGCCAGCAGCATTGGGAGTTATTCCGGGGAGCTGTTTTTT.